The source of this T cell receptor beta chain is a study of human T cells and chemical hapten exposure. TCRdb recomputed calls from the RACE reads with MiXCR, one row per CDR3 protein. The table records about 170,000 distinct CDR3 sequences, about a quarter of them present only once. In regard to this clonotype: Its specificity is not known.

Time point defined: patch test 3, about 24 weeks after DPC sensitization. Treatment denoted: therapeutic diphenylcyclopropenone sensitization with weekly scalp DPC. Ahead of applying each patch test, blood was sampled. The template was total RNA from unfractionated whole blood. This CDR3 comprises 15 residues. From germline, CDR1 is MGHRA and CDR2 YSYEKL. The ends lost 4 bases at V and 7 bases at J; junction bases unmatched: 8. Study results and caveats: Counts of TCRs above 1 in 1000 frequency stayed unchanged with DPC sensitization. Expanded TCR counts at PT1 were positively correlated with the patch test score.

The sample in question was whole blood, obtained in connection with sensitization to the hapten diphenylcyclopropenone (DPC). The clonotype comes from a woman aged 18-30 years with alopecia areata. Some clones in this sample may be carry-over from other donors' samples. This chain uses TRBV4-1 with TRBJ2-7; the match to TRBD1 covers 12 bases. CDR3 sequence: CASSLRGQGAGEQYF. For the CDR3, the DNA is TGCGCCAGCAGCCTCCGGGGACAGGGGGCTGGTGAGCAGTACTTC.